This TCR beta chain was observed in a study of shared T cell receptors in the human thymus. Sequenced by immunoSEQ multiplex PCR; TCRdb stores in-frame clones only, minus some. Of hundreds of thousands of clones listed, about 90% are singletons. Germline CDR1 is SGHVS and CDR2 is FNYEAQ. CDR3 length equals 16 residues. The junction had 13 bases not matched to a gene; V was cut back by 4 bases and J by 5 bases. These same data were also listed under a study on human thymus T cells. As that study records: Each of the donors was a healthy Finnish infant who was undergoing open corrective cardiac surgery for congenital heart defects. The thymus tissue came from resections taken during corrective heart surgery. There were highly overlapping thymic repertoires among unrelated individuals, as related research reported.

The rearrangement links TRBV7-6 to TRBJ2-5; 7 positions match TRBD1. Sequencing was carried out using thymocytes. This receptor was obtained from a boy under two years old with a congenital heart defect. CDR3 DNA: TGTGCCAGCAGCTCCCCCGAGCACAGGGGTCTTGAGACCCAGTACTTC. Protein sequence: CASSSPEHRGLETQYF.